What follows describes a single T cell receptor (beta chain). The sample is drawn from a study of human T cells and chemical hapten exposure. Stated time point: pre-sensitization, week 0. The treatment: therapeutic diphenylcyclopropenone sensitization with weekly scalp DPC. Germline V lookup: CDR1 SQVTM, CDR2 ANQGSEA. The CDR3 is made up of 14 amino acids. Between the trimmed V and J ends, which lost 4 bases and 8 bases, there was a span of 20 bases. TCRdb recomputed calls from the RACE reads with MiXCR, one row per CDR3 protein. The sample holds 30,000 to 40,000 distinct CDR3 sequences, roughly 7.2% seen once.

The sample in question was whole blood, obtained in connection with sensitization to the hapten diphenylcyclopropenone (DPC). This receptor was taken from a woman in her forties or fifties with alopecia areata. Some clones in this sample may be carry-over from other donors' samples. The chain combines TRBV29-1 with TRBJ1-1; maybe TRBD1 (5 bases). The CDR3 DNA sequence: TGCAGCGTTGTAGTAGGGGCGGATATGAGGGAAGCTTTCTTT. It encodes CSVVVGADMREAFF.